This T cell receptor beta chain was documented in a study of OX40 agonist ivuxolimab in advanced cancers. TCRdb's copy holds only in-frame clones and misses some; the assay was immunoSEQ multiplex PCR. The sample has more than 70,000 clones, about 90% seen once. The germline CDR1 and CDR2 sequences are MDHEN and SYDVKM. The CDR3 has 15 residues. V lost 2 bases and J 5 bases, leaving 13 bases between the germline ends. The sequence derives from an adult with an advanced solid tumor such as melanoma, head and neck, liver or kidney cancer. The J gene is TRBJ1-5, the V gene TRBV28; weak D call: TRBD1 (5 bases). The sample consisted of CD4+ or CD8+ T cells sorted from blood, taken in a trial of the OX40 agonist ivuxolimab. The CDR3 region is CASSLGGVWDQPQHF. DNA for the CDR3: TGTGCCAGCAGTTTAGGGGGGGTTTGGGATCAGCCCCAGCATTTT.